This passage covers 23 T cell receptor beta chains from one sample sequenced in a study of a mutant IDH1 vaccine in newly diagnosed glioma. These receptors are not linked to any known antigen. Sequencing used immunoSEQ multiplex PCR; TCRdb keeps in-frame clones, though not all of them. The sample shows about 43,000 clones, about four fifths of them seen only once. Indicated time point: week 23, last vaccination. Each dose delivered 300 ug of mutant IDH1 20-mer peptide subcutaneously with imiquimod. Material: PBMCs, obtained from a glioma patient whose treatment included an IDH1 peptide vaccine. The source is a woman under 30 with glioma. Some clones in this sample may be carry-over from other donors' samples.

This clone was seen more than once but under ten times. V and J are TRBV29-1 and TRBJ1-1; D call uncertain. CDR3 length: 10 amino acids. Germline-derived CDR1 and CDR2 are SQVTM and ANQGSEA. Trimming removed 0 bases from V and 11 bases from J, with 7 bases in between. CDR3: CSVEDHEAFF. The CDR3 bases are TGCAGCGTTGAAGATCATGAGGCTTTCTTT.

The chain couples TRBV11-2 to TRBJ2-5, with 7 positions matching TRBD1. The CDR3 runs 14 residues. V dropped 4 bases and J dropped 4; count of bases not matched to a gene: 6. Germline CDR1 is SGHAT and CDR2 is FQNNGV. The CDR3 protein is CASSSPRGRETQYF. CDR3 DNA sequence: TGTGCCAGCAGCTCCCCCAGGGGGAGAGAGACCCAGTACTTC.

This clone was counted between two and nine times. This chain links TRBV7-9 with TRBJ2-2; D gene uncertain. This CDR3 spans 13 amino acids. Between the trimmed V and J ends, which lost 5 bases and 6 bases, there was a span of 10 bases. Germline-derived CDR1 and CDR2 are SEHNR and FQNEAQ (reference sequence). As DNA, the CDR3 is TGTGCCAGCAGCCCCCTTCGGTCCGGGGAGCTGTTTTTT. This translates into CASSPLRSGELFF.

The rearrangement joins TRBV10-2 to TRBJ2-1; D gene unclear. The CDR3 runs to 14 residues. Trimming left V 7 bases short and J 0 bases short, with 10 bases between. Germline assignment: CDR1 WSHSY and CDR2 SAAADI. Here the CDR3 DNA reads TGCGCCAGCAAGGTGGATAGCTCCTACAATGAGCAGTTCTTC. Protein: CASKVDSSYNEQFF.

This chain links TRBV6-1 with TRBJ2-7; TRBD1 matches at 9 bases. V was clipped by 4 bases and J by 2 bases; unmatched bases: 6. Germline CDR1 reads MNHNS; CDR2 reads SASEGT. This CDR3 contains 15 residues. Written as DNA, the CDR3 is TGTGCCAGCAGTGTCGGACAGGGGACAACCTACGAGCAGTACTTC. Encoded protein: CASSVGQGTTYEQYF.

The rearrangement joins TRBV11-3 to TRBJ2-3; D is uncertain. CDR3 length: 17 residues. Trimming took 4 bases from V and 2 from J, leaving 19 bases between them. The V gene's germline CDR1 is SGHNT and CDR2 YENEEA. CDR3 loop: CASSSRLGNGPTDTQYF. In DNA, the CDR3 is TGTGCCAGCAGCTCCCGGCTTGGGAACGGCCCCACAGATACGCAGTATTTT.

V gene TRBV10-1 combines with J gene TRBJ2-1, with D perhaps being TRBD1 or TRBD2 (5 bases each). Trimming stripped 5 bases from V and 0 bases from J, with 11 bases between. Germline values: CDR1 WNHNN, CDR2 SYGVQD (reference sequence). The length of the CDR3 is 15 residues. Written as DNA, the CDR3 is TGCGCCAGCAGTAGGGACCTGAGCTCCTACAATGAGCAGTTCTTC. Translation: CASSRDLSSYNEQFF.

The J gene is TRBJ1-1, the V gene TRBV5-1; 7 bases agree with TRBD1. There are 14 residues in the CDR3. V dropped 3 bases and J dropped 4; count of bases not matched to a gene: 6. Germline CDR1 SGHRS, CDR2 YFSETQ. The CDR3 DNA reads TGCGCCAGCAGCTCCCGACAGGGCAGCACTGAAGCTTTCTTT. It codes for CASSSRQGSTEAFF.

The genes are TRBV5-1 and TRBJ2-7; the match to TRBD1 covers 9 bases. Germline CDR1 and CDR2: SGHRS and YFSETQ. V shed 0 bases, J shed 2 bases, and the junction held 15 bases outside the gene matches. This CDR3 has 19 residues. Here the CDR3 reads CASSLVQGTGRPGAYEQYF. The CDR3 bases are TGCGCCAGCAGCTTGGTCCAGGGGACAGGGCGTCCGGGAGCCTACGAGCAGTACTTC.

The V and J genes are TRBV6-6 and TRBJ2-5, with D hard to call. The V end lost 2 bases, the J end lost 4 bases, and 2 bases lay between the germline ends. The CDR3 contains 11 residues. Germline V gene sequence: CDR1 MNHNY, CDR2 SVGAGI (reference sequence). The CDR3 reads CASSYAETQYF. Here the CDR3 DNA reads TGTGCCAGCAGTTACGCAGAGACCCAGTACTTC.

V gene TRBV6-1 combines with J gene TRBJ2-2; 7 bases map to TRBD1. Trimming took 4 bases from V and 5 from J; bases not matched to a gene: 13. Per germline, CDR1 MNHNS and CDR2 SASEGT. CDR3 length equals 17 residues. In nucleotides, the CDR3 is TGTGCCAGCAGTGGCGACAGGGACGATGCTAGGACCGGGGAGCTGTTTTTT. Translated, it gives CASSGDRDDARTGELFF.

The rearrangement links TRBV5-6 to TRBJ1-1, with D unclear. The CDR3 covers 11 residues. Trimming removed 1 base at V and 7 bases at J, with 5 bases between. CDR1 is SGHDT, CDR2 YYEEEE, per germline. The CDR3 coding sequence is TGTGCCAGCAGCTTGACGGGTGAAGCTTTCTTT. It encodes CASSLTGEAFF.

The chain uses TRBV5-6 and TRBJ1-2; 8 positions agree with TRBD1. Per germline, CDR1 SGHDT and CDR2 YYEEEE. This CDR3 has 16 residues. The trim removed 2 bases at V and 6 bases at J, leaving 12 bases unmatched. The CDR3 sequence is CASSFRTGLTLDGYTF. For the CDR3, the DNA is TGTGCCAGCAGCTTTCGGACAGGGCTTACTCTGGATGGCTACACCTTC.

The chain has TRBV19 and TRBJ2-5; D is unclear. The CDR3 totals 11 residues. CDR1 LNHDA and CDR2 SQIVND come from the germline V gene (reference sequence). V was pared by 10 bases and J by 5 bases, with 11 bases between. The CDR3 coding sequence is TGTGCCACCTTAAAGGGTGAGACCCAGTACTTC. Translation: CATLKGETQYF.

The chain combines TRBV25-1 with TRBJ2-7; 13 nucleotides line up with TRBD2. There are 17 residues in the CDR3. In germline, CDR1 is MGHDK, CDR2 SYGVNS. V lost 2 bases to trimming and J lost 5 bases; unmatched junction nucleotides: 9. The CDR3 nucleotides are TGTGCCAGCAGTGAAGCCCCGGGACTAGCGGGGTCCCACGAGCAGTACTTC. Translating gives CASSEAPGLAGSHEQYF.

The J gene is TRBJ2-7, the V gene TRBV7-2; weak D call: TRBD2 (5 bases). The CDR3 covers 14 residues. Trimming pared 5 bases from V and 4 bases from J, leaving 15 bases between. Germline V gene lookup returns CDR1 SGHTA and CDR2 FQGNSA. CDR3 region: CASSLGGLLYEQYF. The CDR3 DNA reads as TGTGCCAGCAGCCTTGGAGGTTTACTGTACGAGCAGTACTTC.

The CDR3 loop reads CSVAGGTVTDTQYF. The DNA of the CDR3 is TGCAGCGTTGCTGGGGGGACAGTCACAGATACGCAGTATTTT. This rearrangement joins TRBV29-1 to TRBJ2-3, with D possibly matching TRBD1 (7 bases). The V gene's germline CDR1 is SQVTM and CDR2 ANQGSEA. CDR3 length: 14 residues. Between the trimmed V and J ends, which lost 4 bases and 2 bases, there was a span of 13 bases.

Written as DNA, the CDR3 is TGTGCCAGCAGCCAGGACCGACTAGCGGGAGGCCCAATCAGGGGCACAGATACGCAGTATTTT. As protein: CASSQDRLAGGPIRGTDTQYF. This chain links TRBV4-2 with TRBJ2-3; 13 nucleotides agree with TRBD2. V trimming: 3 bases; J trimming: 1 base; junction bases outside the gene matches: 16. This CDR3 contains 21 residues. Per germline, CDR1 LGHNA and CDR2 YNFKEQ.

The chain employs TRBV6-1 and TRBJ1-3, with no clear D. V lost 8 bases and J 1 base, leaving 15 bases between the germline ends. The CDR3 sequence is 15 residues long. Looked up from germline, CDR1 is MNHNS and CDR2 is SASEGT. This CDR3 is CASWAKDRSGNTIYF. DNA for the CDR3: TGTGCCAGCTGGGCTAAGGATAGGTCTGGAAACACCATATATTTT.

CDR3 sequence reads: CASSVGPWAEEQFF. CDR3 sequence (DNA): TGTGCCAGCAGCGTAGGCCCCTGGGCAGAGGAGCAGTTCTTC. This rearrangement joins TRBV9 to TRBJ2-1; D is ambiguous. Looked up from germline, CDR1 is SGDLS and CDR2 is YYNGEE. Trimming shortened V by 0 bases and J by 10 bases, and 14 bases separated the two germline ends. There are 14 residues in the CDR3. The variable domain in full, completed from reference TRBV9 and TRBJ2-1, reads DSGVTQTPKHLITATGQRVTLRCSPRSGDLSVYWYQQSLDQGLQFLIQYYNGEERAKGNILERFSAQQFPDLHSELNLSSLELGDSALYFCASSVGPWAEEQFFGPGTRLTVL.

The chain employs TRBV4-2 and TRBJ2-1; the D gene is possibly TRBD2 (5 bases). This CDR3 has 13 residues. Germline CDR1 and CDR2: LGHNA and YNFKEQ. V lost 3 bases and J 10 bases, leaving 13 bases between the germline ends. The CDR3 loop is CASSQKRFGEQFF. For the CDR3, the DNA is TGTGCCAGCAGCCAGAAGCGGTTCGGGGAGCAGTTCTTC.

The chain has TRBV27 and TRBJ2-7, with a tentative D call TRBD1 (7 bases). This CDR3 has 14 residues. V shed 2 bases and J shed 3 bases, with 11 bases lying between them. CDR1 and CDR2 from the germline V gene are MNHEY and SMNVEV (reference sequence). CDR3 DNA sequence: TGTGCCAGCAGTTTACTGCAGGGGGGCTACGAGCAGTACTTC. It codes for CASSLLQGGYEQYF.

J is TRBJ2-3 and V is TRBV27; D not resolved. Trimming cost V 3 bases and J 6 bases, with 19 bases left between them. This CDR3 has 16 residues. The germline CDR1 and CDR2 sequences are MNHEY and SMNVEV (reference sequence). The CDR3 region is CASSLLFQIPLDTQYF. The CDR3 DNA follows: TGTGCCAGCAGTTTGCTTTTCCAGATCCCTCTGGATACGCAGTATTTT.